This T cell receptor (beta chain) was sequenced in a study of T-cell reconstitution after alpha-beta-depleted transplantation in children (TCRdb year 2016). At the level of the whole study: Using TCR repertoire profiling, the study followed T-cell immune reconstitution in a quantitative way in children after TCRalphabeta/CD19-depleted allogeneic hematopoietic cell transplantation. General study outcomes and caveats: The apparently early alphabetaT-cell count recovery about two months after transplant was reportedly dependent on only several hundred rapidly expanded clones derived from non-depleted graft cells. Over the following months the frequencies of hyperexpanded clones went down, and after one year T-cell counts and TCRbeta diversity were mostly credited to newly produced T cells. In some patients, high TCRbeta diversity at day 60 was attributed to recipient T cells and intrathymic progenitors that had survived conditioning.

The library was prepared using PCR. TCRdb records Illumina HiSeq 2500 as the sequencer. Molecular barcoding was employed in the preparation of TCR libraries, with unique molecular identifiers being used to normalize TCRbeta repertoire quantification. TCRdb took the public reads, trimmed them with fastp at Q25, ran MiXCR for clone calling and kept in-frame beta chains. All rows with the same CDR3 protein become a single entry with the most common DNA and genes. The sample table contains a few hundred thousand distinct CDR3 sequences; only one count was recorded for 25% to 30% of them. The ten top clones hold just over 35% of the sample. The CDR3 goes from the cysteine to the phenylalanine over 17 residues. Just CDR3 DNA is preserved here, 51 bases in frame from base 1. From a lookup of the germline V gene (reference sequence), CDR1 and CDR2 are MNHEY and SMNVEV. Ends trimmed: V by 4 bases, J by 7 bases; bases unmatched to a gene: 15.

This clonotype was recorded a few times. Its antigen is unknown. Per-base qualities were not stored, and no clone one base away is much larger. Read against the paper, the sample's treatment or condition label means: allogeneic hematopoietic cell transplantation with graft depleted of TCRalphabeta T cells and CD19 B cells. TCRalphabeta/CD19-depleted allogeneic hematopoietic cell grafts were given to the transplant recipients, all of whom were children. This sample comprised PBMCs, obtained before TCRalphabeta/CD19-depleted stem cell transplant. The rearrangement combines TRBV27 with TRBJ2-5, with 10 bases aligning to TRBD1. This TCR was recovered from a boy younger than two with Wiskott-Aldrich syndrome, due to receive a stem cell transplant. The DNA is as follows: TGTGCCAGCAGTTATAAGTCTCCGAGGGGACAGGGGCCGACCCAGTACTTC. This codes for CASSYKSPRGQGPTQYF.